The 20 T cell receptor beta chains in this list originate from one sample, sequenced in a study of identical twins. TCRdb re-derived calls from the 5' RACE reads in MiXCR, one entry per CDR3 protein. The sample includes under 800,000 distinct CDR3 sequences, over 20% of them seen just once. This same sample was also part of a study on T cells expressing NK-cell markers.

Sequences were obtained from PBMCs. These receptors originate from a woman aged 18-29 years in good health.

The chain joins TRBV27 to TRBJ2-1, with unresolved D. The CDR3 has 13 amino acids. Germline CDR1 is MNHEY and CDR2 is SMNVEV (reference sequence). Trimming removed 7 bases at V and 0 bases at J, with 7 bases between. In DNA form, the CDR3 reads TGTGCCAGCATCTCCAGCTCCTACAATGAGCAGTTCTTC. This sequence encodes CASISSSYNEQFF.

This clonotype was seen once. The chain links TRBV2 to TRBJ2-5, with TRBD1 matching 9 bases. There are 13 residues in the CDR3. With 7 bases clipped from V and 4 bases from J, the junction kept 4 bases outside the gene matches. Germline V gene sequence: CDR1 SNHLY, CDR2 FYNNEI. The DNA of the CDR3 is TGTGCCAGCAAAATGGACAGGGGAGAGACCCAGTACTTC. Translation gives CASKMDRGETQYF.

J is TRBJ1-2 and V is TRBV6-2 or TRBV6-3; D gene uncertain. Germline CDR1 reads MNHEY; CDR2 reads SVGEGT. The CDR3 spans 16 residues. Deletions cut 0 bases from V and 4 bases from J, with 15 bases between. The CDR3 coding sequence is TGTGCCAGCAGTTACTCGGGGATGCCAGGTCCCTATGGCTACACCTTC. It translates to CASSYSGMPGPYGYTF.

V and J are TRBV12-3 or TRBV12-4 and TRBJ1-3; a possible D gene is TRBD1 (5 bases). V was trimmed by 6 bases and J by 2 bases, leaving 14 bases between them. The CDR3 totals 15 residues. The CDR3 DNA is TGTGCCAGCAGCCCGGTGGGGCCGGCTGGAAACACCATATATTTT. This gives the protein CASSPVGPAGNTIYF.

This clonotype was detected only once. The chain links TRBV6-8 to TRBJ2-2; D gene uncertain. The CDR3 has 13 amino acids. Germline V lookup: CDR1 MNHGY, CDR2 SAAAGT. V shed 2 bases and J shed 7 bases, with 8 bases lying between them. CDR3 sequence reads: CASSYNSDGELFF. The CDR3 DNA reads as TGTGCCAGCAGTTACAACTCTGACGGGGAGCTGTTTTTT.

In DNA form, the CDR3 reads TGTGCCAGCGGTGTAAGCGGGAGGACAGATACGCAGTATTTT. This encodes CASGVSGRTDTQYF. This sequence joins TRBV9 and TRBJ2-3, with 9 positions matching TRBD2. Germline V gene lookup returns CDR1 SGDLS and CDR2 YYNGEE. J lost 3 bases, V lost 7 bases, and 6 bases had no gene match. The CDR3 is made up of 14 amino acids.

The sample holds a few counts of this clonotype. This chain uses TRBV9 with TRBJ2-1; D possibly corresponds to TRBD2 (6 bases). CDR1 SGDLS and CDR2 YYNGEE come from the germline V gene. This CDR3 region has 14 residues. The V and J ends lost 4 bases and 3 bases respectively, with 11 bases between them. The CDR3 sequence is CASSSPTSYNEQFF. The DNA of the CDR3 is TGTGCCAGCAGCTCCCCGACTAGCTACAATGAGCAGTTCTTC.

A few counts support this clonotype. The chain links TRBV7-2 to TRBJ2-7; D not resolved. The V end was cut by 1 base, the J end by 1 base, with 11 bases between. The CDR3 has 15 residues. Germline V gene lookup returns CDR1 SGHTA and CDR2 FQGNSA. This CDR3 reads CASSLVPAASYEQYF. As DNA, the CDR3 is TGTGCCAGCAGCTTAGTTCCAGCCGCATCCTACGAGCAGTACTTC.

This clonotype was detected a few times. The rearrangement links TRBV29-1 to TRBJ2-1; D is uncertain. The CDR3 is 12 amino acids. V lost 8 bases, J lost 5 bases, and 13 bases lay in between. The germline V gene has CDR1 SQVTM and CDR2 ANQGSEA. The CDR3 DNA reads as TGCAGCCCCCGACACCCAAACAATGAGCAGTTCTTC. This sequence encodes CSPRHPNNEQFF.

The V and J genes are TRBV12-3 or TRBV12-4 and TRBJ2-1; D not resolved. This CDR3 contains 14 residues. V shed 2 bases and J shed 1 base, with 6 bases lying between them. The CDR3 region is CASSLSISYNEQFF. CDR3 coding DNA: TGTGCCAGCAGTTTAAGCATATCCTACAATGAGCAGTTCTTC.

The V and J genes are TRBV2 and TRBJ2-7, with 7 positions matching TRBD1. The junction had 14 bases not matched to a gene; V was cut back by 7 bases and J by 2 bases. Per germline, CDR1 SNHLY and CDR2 FYNNEI. The CDR3 extends over 16 amino acids. The CDR3 nucleotides read TGTGCCAGCAAACAGTTCCGGGACAGCCAAACCTACGAGCAGTACTTC. Amino acids: CASKQFRDSQTYEQYF.

V gene TRBV6-5 combines with J gene TRBJ2-1; 7 bases map to TRBD1. The CDR3 loop spans 11 amino acids. Per the germline V gene, CDR1 is MNHEY and CDR2 is SVGAGI. V shed 6 bases and J 9 bases; nucleotides not matched to a gene: 2. The CDR3 sequence: CASSRGTEQFF. The CDR3, as DNA: TGTGCCAGCAGCAGGGGGACTGAGCAGTTCTTC.

This clonotype has at least ten counts. The chain combines TRBV7-2 with TRBJ2-2, with D possibly being TRBD2 (6 bases). The CDR3 is 17 residues long. The V end was cut by 5 bases, the J end by 7 bases, with 23 bases between. Germline V lookup: CDR1 SGHTA, CDR2 FQGNSA. CDR3 nucleotides: TGTGCCAGCAGCCGCCCAACACTAGCTTCAGAGGACGGGGAGCTGTTTTTT. This encodes CASSRPTLASEDGELFF. Full variable domain (rest looked up from reference TRBV7-2 and TRBJ2-2): GAGVSQSPSNKVTEKGKDVELRCDPISGHTALYWYRQSLGQGLEFLIYFQGNSAPDKSGLPSDRFSAERTGGSVSTLTIQRTQQEDSAVYLCASSRPTLASEDGELFFGEGSRLTVL.

The rearrangement joins TRBV6-1 to TRBJ2-7; the D gene is possibly TRBD1 (5 bases). The germline CDR1 and CDR2 sequences are MNHNS and SASEGT. The CDR3 runs 14 residues. V shed 2 bases and J shed 7 bases, with 15 bases lying between them. DNA for the CDR3: TGTGCCAGCAGTGAATTTTCAGGGTTGGAAGAGCAGTACTTC. Its translation is CASSEFSGLEEQYF.

This chain links TRBV20-1 with TRBJ1-2; TRBD1 is a possible D gene (5 bases). V lost 2 bases and J 0 bases, leaving 10 bases between the germline ends. Germline V gene lookup returns CDR1 DFQATT and CDR2 SNEGSKA (reference sequence). The CDR3 is 14 residues long. The CDR3 nucleotides are TGCAGTGCTAGAATTCCGGGGGCTAACTATGGCTACACCTTC. Translated, it gives CSARIPGANYGYTF.

The chain uses TRBV20-1 and TRBJ2-5; 7 nucleotides agree with TRBD1. Trimming took 2 bases from V and 5 from J; bases not matched to a gene: 8. This CDR3 is 14 amino acids long. CDR1 is DFQATT, CDR2 SNEGSKA, per germline (reference sequence). The CDR3 nucleotides read TGCAGTGCTAGAATTACAGGGGTTCGGGAGACCCAGTACTTC. The encoded protein is CSARITGVRETQYF.

Here the CDR3 DNA reads TGCAGTGCTTTAAACCCTAGCGAACGCACAGATACGCAGTATTTT. Translation: CSALNPSERTDTQYF. V and J are TRBV20-1 and TRBJ2-3; D possibly corresponds to TRBD2 (6 bases). V lost 5 bases and J 1 base, leaving 16 bases between the germline ends. The CDR3 is 15 amino acids. Germline V gene sequence: CDR1 DFQATT, CDR2 SNEGSKA (reference sequence).

This clonotype has only a few counts. The chain uses TRBV12-3 or TRBV12-4 and TRBJ2-3, with 7 bases matching TRBD1. The CDR3 covers 14 residues. The V gene end was trimmed by 6 bases and the J gene end by 2 bases; junction bases not matched to a gene: 5. CDR3: CASSPGQNTDTQYF. The DNA for the CDR3 is TGTGCCAGCAGCCCGGGACAGAACACAGATACGCAGTATTTT.

This clonotype turned up a few times. The V and J genes are TRBV20-1 and TRBJ1-2; unclear D gene. The CDR3 is 11 amino acids. Trimming pared 3 bases from V and 4 bases from J, leaving 6 bases between. CDR1 DFQATT and CDR2 SNEGSKA come from the germline V gene (reference sequence). The DNA of the CDR3 is TGCAGTGCTAGTATTCCCTATGGCTACACCTTC. This encodes CSASIPYGYTF.

This chain uses TRBV7-9 with TRBJ2-7; TRBD2 aligns across 11 bases. Germline CDR1 reads SEHNR; CDR2 reads FQNEAQ (reference sequence). V trimming: 5 bases; J trimming: 2 bases; junction bases outside the gene matches: 8. This CDR3 has 16 residues. CDR3 in DNA: TGTGCCAGCAGCCCGTCACTAGCGGGGGACCCCTACGAGCAGTACTTC. As protein: CASSPSLAGDPYEQYF.